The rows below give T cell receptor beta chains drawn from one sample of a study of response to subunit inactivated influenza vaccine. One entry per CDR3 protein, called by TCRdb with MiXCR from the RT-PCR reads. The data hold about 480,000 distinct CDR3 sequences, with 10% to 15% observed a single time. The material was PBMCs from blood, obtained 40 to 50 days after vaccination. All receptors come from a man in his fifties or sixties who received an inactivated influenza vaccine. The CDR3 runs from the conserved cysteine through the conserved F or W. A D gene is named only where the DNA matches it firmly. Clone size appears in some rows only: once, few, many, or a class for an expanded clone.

CDR3 DNA: TGCAGCCCCGTTGGGATTAGCACAGATACGCAGTATTTT; CDR3 protein: CSPVGISTDTQYF; V gene: TRBV29-1; clone size: few; D gene: NA; J gene: TRBJ2-3
CDR3 DNA: TGCGCCAGCAGCTTGGGTGACAGCCTCGGGGGCTACACCTTC; CDR3 protein: CASSLGDSLGGYTF; V gene: TRBV5-1; clone size: few; D gene: NA; J gene: TRBJ1-2
CDR3 DNA: TGCAGTGCTCCTGTCCCCGGTATGCGACGCAATGAGCAGTTCTTC; CDR3 protein: CSAPVPGMRRNEQFF; V gene: TRBV20-1; clone size: NA; D gene: NA; J gene: TRBJ2-1
CDR3 DNA: TGTGCCAGCAGCTTCGCCAGTTACTCGCCGAACAATGAGCAGTTCTTC; CDR3 protein: CASSFASYSPNNEQFF; V gene: TRBV11-1; clone size: NA; D gene: NA; J gene: TRBJ2-1
CDR3 DNA: TGTGCCAGCAGCTCCACTAGCGGGAGTTTTAATGAGCAGTTCTTC; CDR3 protein: CASSSTSGSFNEQFF; V gene: TRBV7-2; clone size: NA; D gene: TRBD2; J gene: TRBJ2-1
CDR3 DNA: TGTGCCAGCAGCCACGTTAACAGGGGTAAAGGCTACGAGCAGTACTTC; CDR3 protein: CASSHVNRGKGYEQYF; V gene: TRBV14; clone size: NA; D gene: TRBD1; J gene: TRBJ2-7
CDR3 DNA: TGCAGCGTTGTTGCTGGCGAGCAGTACTTC; CDR3 protein: CSVVAGEQYF; V gene: TRBV29-1; clone size: few; D gene: NA; J gene: TRBJ2-7
CDR3 DNA: TGCGCCAGCAGCCAAGGGCTAGCGGGGGAGGGCAATGAGCAGTTCTTC; CDR3 protein: CASSQGLAGEGNEQFF; V gene: TRBV4-3; clone size: NA; D gene: TRBD2; J gene: TRBJ2-1
CDR3 DNA: TGCAGCGTCTCCAATGTGGGGGGTGGCTACGAGCAGTACTTC; CDR3 protein: CSVSNVGGGYEQYF; V gene: TRBV29-1; clone size: NA; D gene: NA; J gene: TRBJ2-7
CDR3 DNA: TGCAGCGTTGAATCCGGGGCCTACGAGCAGTACTTC; CDR3 protein: CSVESGAYEQYF; V gene: TRBV29-1; clone size: many; D gene: NA; J gene: TRBJ2-7